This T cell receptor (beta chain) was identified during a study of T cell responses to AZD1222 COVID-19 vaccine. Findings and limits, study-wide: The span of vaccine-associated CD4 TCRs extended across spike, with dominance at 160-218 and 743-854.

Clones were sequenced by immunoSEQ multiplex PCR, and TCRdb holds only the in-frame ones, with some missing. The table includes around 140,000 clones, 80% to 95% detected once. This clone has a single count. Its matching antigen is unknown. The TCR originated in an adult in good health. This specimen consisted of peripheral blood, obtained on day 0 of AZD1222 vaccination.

CDR3 loop: CASSEASSGGYEQYF. The CDR3 bases are TGTGCCAGCAGTGAAGCATCGTCAGGGGGTTACGAGCAGTACTTC. V is TRBV2 and J is TRBJ2-7; 7 nucleotides match TRBD1. The V segment lost 0 bases and the J segment 4 bases; nucleotides outside the gene matches: 6. Germline V gene data show CDR1 as SNHLY and CDR2 as FYNNEI. This CDR3 is built from 15 residues.